The T cell receptor (beta chain) described here comes from a study of blood T cell repertoires in COVID-19. This CDR3 region has 13 residues. Germline V CDR1 and CDR2: SSHAT, FNYEAQ (reference sequence). This clone came up once. One junction end disagrees with the germline gene, perhaps due to a read error. Per the original data handling: By means of reference gene primer amplification, nucleated cell counts were estimated. Data came from immunoSEQ multiplex PCR; TCRdb stores just in-frame clones and leaves some out. V and J calls and clone size follow that table, whereas D and trimming were derived from the DNA. The sample holds 95,000 to 150,000 clones; 84% are singletons and the top ten take roughly 4%. Donors were grouped by their self-reported clinical history.

The TCR was taken from a woman aged 25-40 years who had recovered from COVID-19. Input material: PBMCs or T cells enriched from blood (not recorded which). This chain connects TRBV7-7 to TRBJ1-1; D unclear. CDR3 bases: TGTGCTAGCAGCCTCGACCGAGGCACTGAAGCTTTCTTT. Translation gives CASSLDRGTEAFF.